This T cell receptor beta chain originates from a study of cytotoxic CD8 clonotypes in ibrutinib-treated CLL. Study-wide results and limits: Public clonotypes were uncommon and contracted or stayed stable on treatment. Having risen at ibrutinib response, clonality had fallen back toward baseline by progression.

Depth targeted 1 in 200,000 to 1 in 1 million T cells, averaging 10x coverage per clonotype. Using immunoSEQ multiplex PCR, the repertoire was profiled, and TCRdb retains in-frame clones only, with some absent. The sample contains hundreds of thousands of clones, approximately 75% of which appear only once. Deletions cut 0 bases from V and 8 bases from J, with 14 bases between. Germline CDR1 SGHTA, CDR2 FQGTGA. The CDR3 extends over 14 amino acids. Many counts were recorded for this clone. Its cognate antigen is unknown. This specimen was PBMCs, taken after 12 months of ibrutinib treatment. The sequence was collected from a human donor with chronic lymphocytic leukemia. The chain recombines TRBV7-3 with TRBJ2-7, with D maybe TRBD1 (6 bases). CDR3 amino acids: CASSLTTQGGKQYF. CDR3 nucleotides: TGTGCCAGCAGCTTAACTACACAGGGTGGCAAGCAGTACTTC.